This T cell receptor beta chain comes out of a study of neurological immune-mediated disorders. TCRdb re-analysed the 5' RACE reads in MiXCR, keeping a single row per CDR3 protein. The sample lists fewer than 60,000 distinct CDR3 sequences, 10% occurring once. This clonotype was found many times. Trimming left V 4 bases short and J 1 base short, with 14 bases between. CDR1 is SGHAT, CDR2 FQNNGV, per germline. The CDR3 totals 16 residues. The specimen was PBMCs. The receptor's source is a man between 65 and 79 years old with HTLV-1-associated myelopathy (HAM/TSP). The chain carries TRBV11-2 and TRBJ1-3; a weak D match, TRBD1 (6 bases). This chain's CDR3 is CASSYGGGASGNTIYF. In DNA, the CDR3 is TGTGCCAGCAGCTACGGTGGGGGGGCGTCTGGAAACACCATATATTTT.